This TCR beta chain comes out of a study of T cells in Graves' hyperthyroidism and ophthalmopathy. Findings of the study overall: Most thyroid clonotypes expanded above 0.001 appeared in blood too.

The TCR beta CDR3 regions underwent amplification using RNA transcripts as the source. The HTBI primer set served for first-round RT-PCR of the TCR CDR3. TCRdb called the multiplex PCR reads again in MiXCR, with one record for every CDR3 protein. The sample shows hundreds of thousands of distinct CDR3 sequences, roughly 14% of them seen only once. This clonotype was detected only a few times. Antigen specificity is unknown. V was cut by 4 bases and J by 6 bases, with 10 bases left in between. This CDR3 is 12 amino acids long. Germline V gives CDR1 LGHDT, CDR2 YNNKEL (reference sequence). The cohort's ophthalmopathy patients, a group with duration under 3 months, had a Clinical Activity Score of at least 3 and a NOSPECS grade of at least 4. Uncontrolled infection, other autoimmune disease, pregnancy or lactation disqualified patients from enrolment. Diagnosis relied on clinical symptoms, serum thyroxine and TRAb, thyroid ultrasound and orbital computed tomography.

The receptor was derived from a young man with Graves' ophthalmopathy. The chain recombines TRBV3-1 with TRBJ2-7; D is unclear. The sequenced sample consisted of blood. The CDR3 loop reads CASSPSWGEQYF. CDR3 DNA: TGTGCCAGCAGCCCCTCCTGGGGCGAGCAGTACTTC.